These 16 T cell receptor beta chains were all obtained from the same sample, sequenced in a study of blood T cell repertoires in COVID-19. The data were produced by immunoSEQ multiplex PCR, yet TCRdb's version contains in-frame clones alone and is incomplete. The repertoire holds some 150,000 clones, approximately 80% seen once, with 10% to 15% in the top ten. The source material was peripheral blood. These receptors were taken from a man aged 55 to 70 with active or convalescent COVID-19.

The chain has TRBV5-4 and TRBJ1-2, with a tentative D call TRBD1 (6 bases). V dropped 4 bases and J dropped 2 bases, with 9 bases sitting between them. Germline lookup yields CDR1 SGHNT and CDR2 YYREEE (reference sequence). The CDR3 sequence is 13 residues long. The CDR3 region has the DNA TGTGCCAGCAGCCGTGACAGGAACTATGGCTACACCTTC. Translation gives CASSRDRNYGYTF.

J is TRBJ1-2 and V is TRBV7-2; D remains unclear. The CDR3 consists of 13 residues. V lost 5 bases to trimming and J lost 3 bases, with 10 bases between them. Germline CDR1 reads SGHTA; CDR2 reads FQGNSA. The CDR3 bases are TGTGCCAGCAGCGGCGGCGACGACTATGGCTACACCTTC. Translated, it gives CASSGGDDYGYTF.

V usage is TRBV4-3 and J usage is TRBJ1-2; D unclear. CDR3 size: 16 residues. The V end lost 2 bases, the J end lost 8 bases, and 21 bases lay between the germline ends. The germline V gene has CDR1 LGHNA and CDR2 YSLEER. The CDR3 protein is CASSQISYAGGSGYTF. In DNA form, the CDR3 reads TGCGCCAGCAGCCAAATCTCGTACGCCGGAGGGTCGGGCTACACCTTC.

The chain couples TRBV5-4 to TRBJ1-1; tentatively, D is TRBD1 (5 bases). This CDR3 contains 13 residues. CDR1 is SGHNT, CDR2 YYREEE, per germline (reference sequence). V gave up 4 bases and J gave up 1 base, with 8 bases separating them. Written as DNA, the CDR3 is TGTGCCAGCAGCCCCGGACAGAACACTGAAGCTTTCTTT. This gives the protein CASSPGQNTEAFF.

This clone appeared once. The V gene is TRBV29-1, the J gene TRBJ1-1, with unresolved D. This CDR3 comprises 13 residues. The germline CDR1 and CDR2 sequences are SQVTM and ANQGSEA. V was pared by 7 bases and J by 0 bases, with 12 bases between. CDR3 coding DNA: TGCAGCGCCGCGGGCGGCATGAACACTGAAGCTTTCTTT. It is translated as CSAAGGMNTEAFF.

The chain has TRBV29-1 and TRBJ1-1; D is ambiguous. The germline CDR1 and CDR2 sequences are SQVTM and ANQGSEA. The CDR3 extends over 13 amino acids. V lost 1 base and J lost 1, with 7 bases in between. CDR3 residues: CSVEGAQNTEAFF. The CDR3 DNA follows: TGCAGCGTTGAAGGAGCGCAGAACACTGAAGCTTTCTTT.

CDR3 in DNA: TGTGCCAGCAGCCCCTCGGTCTCAGAGCAGTACTTC. Amino acid sequence: CASSPSVSEQYF. V usage is TRBV3-1 (or the pseudogene TRBV3-2) and J usage is TRBJ2-7; D gene ambiguous. The CDR3 runs 12 residues. V lost 4 bases and J lost 7, with 11 bases in between. The germline gives CDR1 LGHDT, CDR2 YNNKEL (reference sequence).

The chain couples TRBV7-7 to TRBJ2-2; TRBD1 agrees at 12 bases. Germline lookup yields CDR1 SSHAT and CDR2 FNYEAQ (reference sequence). The J segment lost 6 bases and the V segment lost 6 bases, leaving 5 bases of the junction unmatched. The length of the CDR3 is 15 residues. In DNA form, the CDR3 reads TGTGCCAGCAGTTCGGGACAGGGGGCGGCCGGGGAGCTGTTTTTT. Protein: CASSSGQGAAGELFF.

This clone was counted between two and nine times. This chain joins TRBV19 and TRBJ1-1, with 7 bases lining up with TRBD1. V was clipped by 6 bases and J by 8 bases; unmatched bases: 6. Germline V CDR1 and CDR2: LNHDA, SQIVND (reference sequence). CDR3 length: 12 residues. The chain's CDR3 is CASSNRGGEAFF. The DNA for the CDR3 is TGTGCCAGTAGCAACAGGGGCGGGGAAGCTTTCTTT.

The genes are TRBV5-1 and TRBJ1-2, with D perhaps matching TRBD1 (6 bases). Germline CDR1 reads SGHRS; CDR2 reads YFSETQ. The CDR3 loop spans 15 amino acids. Trimming stripped 4 bases from V and 6 bases from J, with 19 bases between. CDR3 protein: CASSRDGTTTHGYTF. CDR3 in DNA: TGCGCCAGCAGCCGGGACGGGACAACCACGCATGGCTACACCTTC. The variable domain in full, completed from reference TRBV5-1 and TRBJ1-2, reads KAGVTQTPRYLIKTRGQQVTLSCSPISGHRSVSWYQQTPGQGLQFLFEYFSETQRNKGNFPGRFSGRQFSNSRSEMNVSTLELGDSALYLCASSRDGTTTHGYTFGSGTRLTVV.

V is TRBV7-9 and J is TRBJ1-1; 10 nucleotides match TRBD1. After removal of 1 base from V and 4 bases from J, the junction contained 6 bases not matched to a gene. Germline V gives CDR1 SEHNR, CDR2 FQNEAQ (reference sequence). CDR3 length: 16 amino acids. The CDR3 sequence: CASSLGRGTGATEAFF. The CDR3 DNA reads TGTGCCAGCAGCTTAGGCAGGGGGACAGGGGCCACTGAAGCTTTCTTT.

This chain connects TRBV6-5 to TRBJ1-5; D may be TRBD1 (5 bases). CDR3 size: 13 residues. Trimming took 11 bases from V and 5 from J, leaving 16 bases between them. Germline-derived CDR1 and CDR2 are MNHEY and SVGAGI. The CDR3 spells CAGGGGTDQPQHF. As DNA, the CDR3 is TGTGCCGGAGGAGGAGGGACCGATCAGCCCCAGCATTTT.

The chain links TRBV7-7 to TRBJ2-3; D possibly corresponds to TRBD2 (5 bases). V shed 5 bases and J shed 2 bases, with 11 bases lying between them. Germline assignment: CDR1 SSHAT and CDR2 FNYEAQ (reference sequence). This CDR3 is built from 14 residues. CDR3: CASSTGMNTDTQYF. The CDR3 DNA is TGTGCCAGCAGCACGGGGATGAACACAGATACGCAGTATTTT. The full variable domain, completed using reference TRBV7-7 and TRBJ2-3, is GAGVSQSPRYKVTKRGQDVTLRCDPISSHATLYWYQQALGQGPEFLTYFNYEAQPDKSGLPSDRFSAERPEGSISTLTIQRTEQRDSAMYRCASSTGMNTDTQYFGPGTRLTVL.

This rearrangement joins TRBV10-3 to TRBJ2-3, with D tentatively TRBD2 (6 bases). This CDR3 is 16 amino acids long. Germline CDR1 ENHRY, CDR2 SYGVKD. With 6 bases removed from V and 0 bases from J, the gap between germline ends came to 16 bases. The CDR3 region is CAIRGGSGTSTDTQYF. For the CDR3, the DNA is TGTGCCATCAGGGGGGGTAGCGGCACTAGCACAGATACGCAGTATTTT.

The chain employs TRBV12-3 or TRBV12-4 and TRBJ2-5, with 8 bases fitting TRBD1. Trimming cost V 5 bases and J 5 bases; bases outside gene matches: 4. The CDR3 extends over 13 amino acids. CDR3 DNA: TGTGCCAGCAGTCCGGACAGGGATGAGACCCAGTACTTC. Translating gives CASSPDRDETQYF.

The J gene is TRBJ2-1, the V gene TRBV6-2 or TRBV6-3, with D unresolved. Germline-derived CDR1 and CDR2 are MNHEY and SVGEGT. The CDR3 is 14 residues long. Between the trimmed V and J ends, which lost 2 bases and 4 bases, there was a span of 9 bases. CDR3 DNA: TGTGCCAGCAGTTACGACTTAAGGTACAATGAGCAGTTCTTC. Translated, it gives CASSYDLRYNEQFF.